Given below is one TCR beta chain in context. The data were obtained in a study of blood T cell repertoires in COVID-19. Study summary: Spain, Italy and the United States supplied samples that represented acute and convalescent COVID-19.

In the original processing: Cell counts per sample came from amplifying reference gene primers. Data came from immunoSEQ multiplex PCR; TCRdb stores just in-frame clones and leaves some out. V, J and clone size reflect that table, while D and trimming were determined from the DNA. The sample has more than 250,000 clones, nearly 90% seen once. The germline V gene encodes CDR1 SGHKS and CDR2 YYEKEE (reference sequence). V gave up 1 base and J gave up 5 bases, with 15 bases separating them. This CDR3 spans 15 amino acids. The sequence derives from a woman younger than 35 with acute COVID-19. Sequencing used PBMCs or T cells enriched from blood (not recorded which). The chain links TRBV5-5 to TRBJ2-5; possible D gene TRBD1, 6 bases. The CDR3 coding sequence is TGTGCCAGCAGCTTGACAGGGACGCAAGCGGAGACCCAGTACTTC. It codes for CASSLTGTQAETQYF.